The clone carrying this TCR delta chain was recorded many times. The antigen remains undetermined. This sample is drawn from a study of γδ T cells in repeated Plasmodium falciparum infection. As for the study in general: Malian children with intense seasonal malaria exposure were compared with matched Australian children.

Notes on the study in general: In Vdelta2-negative, largely Vdelta1+, gammadelta repertoires, repeated controlled infections appeared to drive clonal selection waves.

TCRdb reanalysed the multiplex PCR reads via CATT. The data hold around 52,000 delta-chain clones, with over 1.5% observed a single time. Bulk repertoires came from Vgamma9/Vdelta2+ or Vdelta2-negative gammadelta T cells flow-sorted from PBMC. Looked up from germline, CDR1 is GEAIGNYY and CDR2 is EKD. This CDR3 comprises 20 residues. Trimming took 2 bases from V and 2 from J; bases not matched to a gene: 10. The origin of this receptor is a pool of human donors (malaria-infected and uninfected, not separated). The gene calls are TRDV2 and TRDJ3, with 11 bases aligning to TRDD3. Sequencing was done on a sample of gamma-delta T cells from blood. CDR3 amino acids: CACDMGELLGDTWDTRQMFF. CDR3 DNA sequence: TGTGCCTGTGACATGGGGGAACTACTGGGGGATACCTGGGACACCCGACAGATGTTTTTC.